Described below is a single T cell receptor beta chain sequence and its context. Its matching antigen is unknown. The table came from immunoSEQ multiplex PCR; TCRdb's copy has only in-frame clones and leaves some out. The sample includes 90,000 to 100,000 clones, about 90% of them seen just once. The sample originates from a study of T cell responses to AZD1222 COVID-19 vaccine. CDR1 is SEHNR, CDR2 FQNEAQ, per germline (reference sequence). V lost 3 bases to trimming and J lost 6 bases, with 17 bases between them. The CDR3 consists of 15 residues. Overall study findings and caveats: Elevations in Spike-specific TCR breadth and depth followed administration of two AZD1222 doses.

The specimen comprised peripheral blood, sampled 28 days after the second AZD1222 dose. The chain couples TRBV7-9 to TRBJ1-2, with D maybe TRBD1 (5 bases). This TCR came from an adult who received the AZD1222 COVID-19 vaccine. The CDR3 loop is CASSFSLPGSDGYTF. The CDR3 DNA reads as TGTGCCAGCAGCTTTAGCCTCCCAGGGTCGGATGGCTACACCTTC.